Listed below are T cell receptor beta chains from one sample, sequenced in a study of T cell responses to AZD1222 COVID-19 vaccine. TCRdb's table, derived via immunoSEQ multiplex PCR, lists solely in-frame clones and lacks some. Of some 150,000 clones in the sample, approximately 93% were seen once. Material: peripheral blood, obtained on day 0 of AZD1222 vaccination. The source of these receptors is an adult in good health. Both conserved end residues are part of each CDR3. A D gene is named only where the DNA matches it firmly. The listing skips clone size in some rows; elsewhere it reads once, few, many or a size class.

d_call: -
j_call: TRBJ1-1
v_call: TRBV10-1
clone_size: -
cdr3_aa: CASSGQPNTEAFF
cdr3_nt: TGCGCCAGCAGTGGACAGCCGAACACTGAAGCTTTCTTT

d_call: TRBD1
j_call: TRBJ1-6
v_call: TRBV7-9
clone_size: -
cdr3_aa: CASSPRNRGPSPLHF
cdr3_nt: TGTGCCAGCAGCCCCCGGAACAGGGGGCCTTCACCCCTCCACTTT

d_call: -
j_call: TRBJ1-5
v_call: TRBV12-5
clone_size: -
cdr3_aa: CASGVRGGNQPQHF
cdr3_nt: TGTGCTAGTGGCGTCAGGGGCGGCAATCAGCCCCAGCATTTT

d_call: -
j_call: TRBJ2-1
v_call: TRBV5-1
clone_size: -
cdr3_aa: CASSRQGTGITVPNEQFF
cdr3_nt: TGCGCCAGCAGCCGTCAGGGAACAGGCATAACGGTACCTAATGAGCAGTTCTTC

d_call: -
j_call: TRBJ1-1
v_call: TRBV18
clone_size: -
cdr3_aa: CASSPPWQRNTEAFF
cdr3_nt: TGTGCCAGCTCACCACCGTGGCAGAGGAACACTGAAGCTTTCTTT

d_call: TRBD1
j_call: TRBJ1-1
v_call: TRBV29-1
clone_size: -
cdr3_aa: CSVEGQGGNTEAFF
cdr3_nt: TGCAGCGTTGAGGGACAGGGGGGGAACACTGAAGCTTTCTTT

d_call: -
j_call: TRBJ2-5
v_call: TRBV6-1
clone_size: -
cdr3_aa: CASSEEGGWETQYF
cdr3_nt: TGTGCCAGCAGTGAAGAGGGGGGTTGGGAGACCCAGTACTTC

d_call: -
j_call: TRBJ2-2
v_call: TRBV7-9
clone_size: -
cdr3_aa: CASSLLLRAGELFF
cdr3_nt: TGTGCCAGCAGCTTACTCCTGAGGGCCGGGGAGCTGTTTTTT

d_call: -
j_call: TRBJ1-4
v_call: TRBV15
clone_size: -
cdr3_aa: CATSQEMVDGGEKLFF
cdr3_nt: TGTGCCACCAGCCAAGAGATGGTTGACGGGGGCGAAAAACTGTTTTTT

d_call: TRBD2
j_call: TRBJ2-1
v_call: TRBV5-1
clone_size: -
cdr3_aa: CASSFGELAGISSYNEQFF
cdr3_nt: TGCGCCAGCAGCTTCGGGGAACTAGCGGGGATCAGCTCCTACAATGAGCAGTTCTTC

d_call: -
j_call: TRBJ1-2
v_call: TRBV4-1
clone_size: -
cdr3_aa: CASSHEYPFRPGDGYTF
cdr3_nt: TGCGCCAGCAGCCACGAATACCCCTTTAGGCCTGGGGATGGCTACACCTTC

d_call: TRBD1
j_call: TRBJ2-7
v_call: TRBV7-9
clone_size: few
cdr3_aa: CASSRWDSRYEQYF
cdr3_nt: TGTGCCAGCAGCAGATGGGACAGCCGCTACGAGCAGTACTTC

d_call: -
j_call: TRBJ1-3
v_call: TRBV2
clone_size: -
cdr3_aa: CASSEYGSGNTIYF
cdr3_nt: TGTGCCAGCAGTGAATACGGGTCTGGAAACACCATATATTTT

d_call: TRBD1
j_call: TRBJ1-5
v_call: TRBV9
clone_size: few
cdr3_aa: CASSVGQGNQPQHF
cdr3_nt: TGTGCCAGCAGCGTAGGACAGGGGAATCAGCCCCAGCATTTT

d_call: -
j_call: TRBJ1-2
v_call: TRBV6-2/TRBV6-3
clone_size: -
cdr3_aa: CASSPRTGRQADYGYTF
cdr3_nt: TGTGCCAGCAGTCCACGAACGGGCCGACAGGCCGACTATGGCTACACCTTC

d_call: -
j_call: TRBJ1-1
v_call: TRBV2
clone_size: once
cdr3_aa: CASSGQNRAWLSTEAFF
cdr3_nt: TGTGCCAGCAGCGGACAAAACAGGGCGTGGTTGTCGACTGAAGCTTTCTTT

d_call: -
j_call: TRBJ1-4
v_call: TRBV2
clone_size: -
cdr3_aa: CASSDSGREKLFF
cdr3_nt: TGTGCCAGCAGTGATTCAGGGCGAGAAAAACTGTTTTTT

d_call: -
j_call: TRBJ1-1
v_call: TRBV5-4
clone_size: once
cdr3_aa: CASSPDRVTEAFF
cdr3_nt: TGTGCCAGCAGCCCCGACAGAGTTACTGAAGCTTTCTTT

d_call: -
j_call: TRBJ1-2
v_call: TRBV24-1
clone_size: -
cdr3_aa: CATSDPKDGGYGYTF
cdr3_nt: TGTGCCACCAGTGACCCTAAGGACGGAGGCTATGGCTACACCTTC

d_call: TRBD1
j_call: TRBJ2-7
v_call: TRBV5-6
clone_size: -
cdr3_aa: CASSRDRDYEQYF
cdr3_nt: TGTGCCAGCAGCCGGGACAGGGACTACGAGCAGTACTTC

d_call: TRBD1
j_call: TRBJ1-2
v_call: TRBV10-2
clone_size: -
cdr3_aa: CASRSSSGTVNGYTF
cdr3_nt: TGCGCCAGCAGGTCCAGTTCCGGGACAGTGAATGGCTACACCTTC

d_call: TRBD1
j_call: TRBJ1-5
v_call: TRBV30
clone_size: -
cdr3_aa: CAWSLDRGRQPQHF
cdr3_nt: TGTGCCTGGAGTCTAGACAGGGGACGTCAGCCCCAGCATTTT

d_call: TRBD1
j_call: TRBJ1-2
v_call: TRBV18
clone_size: -
cdr3_aa: CASSPQTGSNYGYTF
cdr3_nt: TGTGCCAGCTCACCTCAGACAGGGTCCAACTATGGCTACACCTTC

d_call: -
j_call: TRBJ2-5
v_call: TRBV6-5
clone_size: -
cdr3_aa: CASSYSGFQETQYF
cdr3_nt: TGTGCCAGCAGTTACTCGGGATTCCAAGAGACCCAGTACTTC

d_call: TRBD2
j_call: TRBJ2-3
v_call: TRBV6-2/TRBV6-3
clone_size: -
cdr3_aa: CASSYTSGTDTQYF
cdr3_nt: TGTGCCAGCAGTTACACTAGCGGCACAGATACGCAGTATTTT

d_call: -
j_call: TRBJ2-7
v_call: TRBV11-1
clone_size: -
cdr3_aa: CASSSGDRLRF
cdr3_nt: TGTGCCAGCAGCTCAGGGGACCGGCTTCGCTTC

d_call: -
j_call: TRBJ1-3
v_call: TRBV5-1
clone_size: -
cdr3_aa: CASSLDSTGNTIYF
cdr3_nt: TGCGCCAGCAGCTTGGACTCCACTGGAAACACCATATATTTT

d_call: -
j_call: TRBJ2-1
v_call: TRBV5-8
clone_size: -
cdr3_aa: CASSSYNEQFF
cdr3_nt: TGTGCCAGCAGCTCCTACAATGAGCAGTTCTTC

d_call: TRBD1
j_call: TRBJ1-1
v_call: TRBV5-1
clone_size: -
cdr3_aa: CASSLTGAQNTEAFF
cdr3_nt: TGCGCCAGCAGCTTGACAGGGGCACAGAACACTGAAGCTTTCTTT

d_call: -
j_call: TRBJ1-6
v_call: TRBV4-3
clone_size: -
cdr3_aa: CASSQGPNRDGHSPLHF
cdr3_nt: TGCGCCAGCAGCCAAGGACCTAACCGGGACGGACATTCACCCCTCCACTTT

d_call: TRBD1
j_call: TRBJ1-5
v_call: TRBV7-2
clone_size: -
cdr3_aa: CASSRTGGDQPQHF
cdr3_nt: TGTGCCAGCAGCCGGACAGGGGGAGATCAGCCCCAGCATTTT

d_call: TRBD1
j_call: TRBJ1-4
v_call: TRBV30
clone_size: once
cdr3_aa: CAWSVRMGQVVGHEKLFF
cdr3_nt: TGTGCCTGGAGTGTACGGATGGGACAGGTAGTCGGGCATGAAAAACTGTTTTTT

d_call: TRBD1
j_call: TRBJ2-1
v_call: TRBV6-5
clone_size: -
cdr3_aa: CASRRGQFNNEQFF
cdr3_nt: TGTGCCAGCAGGAGGGGACAGTTTAACAATGAGCAGTTCTTC

d_call: -
j_call: TRBJ1-6
v_call: TRBV5-1
clone_size: once
cdr3_aa: CASSLVSSYNSPLHF
cdr3_nt: TGCGCCAGCAGCTTGGTGAGCTCCTATAATTCACCCCTCCACTTT

d_call: -
j_call: TRBJ2-3
v_call: TRBV2
clone_size: -
cdr3_aa: CASSDRLAPLGVTQYF
cdr3_nt: TGTGCCAGCAGTGATCGGCTAGCTCCTCTCGGTGTTACGCAGTATTTT

d_call: TRBD1
j_call: TRBJ1-1
v_call: TRBV4-1
clone_size: -
cdr3_aa: CASSRGQGGGTEAFF
cdr3_nt: TGCGCCAGCAGCCGCGGACAGGGAGGAGGCACTGAAGCTTTCTTT

d_call: TRBD1
j_call: TRBJ1-2
v_call: TRBV2
clone_size: -
cdr3_aa: CASSPPRSTGLAGGYTF
cdr3_nt: TGTGCCAGCAGCCCTCCTCGTTCGACAGGGCTTGCTGGTGGCTACACCTTC

d_call: -
j_call: TRBJ1-5
v_call: TRBV5-8
clone_size: -
cdr3_aa: CASSLSNNRGEPQHF
cdr3_nt: TGTGCCAGCAGCTTATCTAACAATAGGGGGGAGCCCCAGCATTTT

d_call: -
j_call: TRBJ2-3
v_call: TRBV9
clone_size: -
cdr3_aa: CASSLLGGGSSGTQYF
cdr3_nt: TGTGCCAGCAGCCTCTTAGGGGGGGGCTCGTCGGGCACGCAGTATTTT

d_call: -
j_call: TRBJ1-1
v_call: TRBV7-9
clone_size: -
cdr3_aa: CASSLLENTEAFF
cdr3_nt: TGTGCCAGCAGCTTACTGGAGAACACTGAAGCTTTCTTT

d_call: -
j_call: TRBJ2-5
v_call: TRBV20-1
clone_size: once
cdr3_aa: CSAPEQETQYF
cdr3_nt: TGCAGCGCCCCGGAGCAAGAGACCCAGTACTTC

d_call: TRBD1
j_call: TRBJ1-1
v_call: TRBV7-2
clone_size: -
cdr3_aa: CASSTRQGSNTEAFF
cdr3_nt: TGTGCCAGCAGCACCCGACAGGGTAGTAACACTGAAGCTTTCTTT

d_call: -
j_call: TRBJ1-1
v_call: TRBV13
clone_size: once
cdr3_aa: CASSLEGSGNTEAFF
cdr3_nt: TGTGCCAGCAGCTTAGAGGGTTCGGGGAACACTGAAGCTTTCTTT

d_call: TRBD1
j_call: TRBJ2-7
v_call: TRBV6-5
clone_size: -
cdr3_aa: CASAGTGTYEQYF
cdr3_nt: TGTGCCAGCGCCGGGACAGGGACATACGAGCAGTACTTC

d_call: -
j_call: TRBJ1-2
v_call: TRBV12-5
clone_size: -
cdr3_aa: CASGLVLSRRYYGYTF
cdr3_nt: TGTGCTAGTGGTTTGGTTTTATCCCGCCGATACTATGGCTACACCTTC

d_call: -
j_call: TRBJ2-2
v_call: TRBV12-3/TRBV12-4
clone_size: once
cdr3_aa: CATRVDGELFF
cdr3_nt: TGTGCCACCCGGGTAGACGGGGAGCTGTTTTTT

d_call: -
j_call: TRBJ2-3
v_call: TRBV7-2
clone_size: -
cdr3_aa: CASSIGIHDTQYF
cdr3_nt: TGTGCCAGCAGCATAGGGATACATGATACGCAGTATTTT

d_call: -
j_call: TRBJ1-5
v_call: TRBV28
clone_size: -
cdr3_aa: CASSLGGDSNQPQHF
cdr3_nt: TGTGCCAGCAGTTTAGGGGGAGATAGCAATCAGCCCCAGCATTTT

d_call: -
j_call: TRBJ1-2
v_call: TRBV18
clone_size: -
cdr3_aa: CASSPQAPSGYGYTF
cdr3_nt: TGTGCCAGCTCACCACAAGCCCCCTCGGGCTATGGCTACACCTTC

d_call: -
j_call: TRBJ2-5
v_call: TRBV7-3
clone_size: -
cdr3_aa: CASSYGRGETQYF
cdr3_nt: TGTGCCAGCAGCTACGGACGGGGAGAAACCCAGTACTTC

d_call: TRBD2
j_call: TRBJ2-5
v_call: TRBV29-1
clone_size: few
cdr3_aa: CSGSGTSGVETQYF
cdr3_nt: TGCAGCGGCTCCGGGACTAGCGGGGTTGAGACCCAGTACTTC

d_call: -
j_call: TRBJ2-2
v_call: TRBV27
clone_size: -
cdr3_aa: CASSYSVNTGELFF
cdr3_nt: TGTGCCAGCAGTTATAGCGTGAACACCGGGGAGCTGTTTTTT

d_call: TRBD1
j_call: TRBJ1-5
v_call: TRBV27
clone_size: -
cdr3_aa: CASSFDREGQPQHF
cdr3_nt: TGTGCCAGCAGTTTCGACAGGGAAGGTCAGCCCCAGCATTTT

d_call: -
j_call: TRBJ2-1
v_call: TRBV24-1
clone_size: -
cdr3_aa: CATQGYEQFF
cdr3_nt: TGTGCCACTCAGGGGTATGAGCAGTTCTTC

d_call: -
j_call: TRBJ2-4
v_call: TRBV15
clone_size: -
cdr3_aa: CATSRGVFVEGRDIQYF
cdr3_nt: TGTGCCACCAGCAGAGGGGTTTTTGTGGAGGGTCGAGACATTCAGTACTTC